The rows below give T cell receptor beta chains drawn from one sample of a study of blood T cells in healthy people across ages. From the 5' RACE reads, TCRdb called clonotypes with MiXCR, one entry per CDR3 protein. This table has some 800,000 distinct CDR3 sequences, more than 40% appearing once. Sequencing input: blood. The receptors were sampled from a man between 60 and 75 years old in good health. Both conserved end residues are part of each CDR3. The order of the fields is clone size, D gene, V gene, J gene, CDR3 DNA, CDR3 protein. The D gene is left open where the match is weak. Size values are once, few and many counts, or a class for expanded clones, and some rows have none.

>.|.|TRBV3-1|TRBJ2-1
TGTGCCAGCAGCTCCCTCCAGCCGGGATGCAATGAGCAGTTCTTC
CASSSLQPGCNEQFF
>many|.|TRBV7-9|TRBJ2-1
TGTGCCAGCAGCTTAGCGGGACGGAAGACCTACAATGAGCAGTTCTTC
CASSLAGRKTYNEQFF
>.|TRBD1|TRBV6-6|TRBJ2-5
TGTGCCAGCAGAGGGACAGGGACGAAGACCCAGTACTTC
CASRGTGTKTQYF
>.|TRBD2|TRBV20-1|TRBJ2-7
TGCAGTGCTAGGGGGGGGGAGCGCGAGCAGTACTTC
CSARGGEREQYF
>.|.|TRBV5-1|TRBJ2-3
TGCGCCAGCAGCTTTGTCTCAGGGGCGTCAGATACGCAGTATTTT
CASSFVSGASDTQYF
>.|TRBD2|TRBV7-9|TRBJ2-7
TGTGCCAGCAGCTTAACACCGGGACTAGCGGGGGGCTACGAGCAGTACTTC
CASSLTPGLAGGYEQYF
>once|.|TRBV6-5|TRBJ2-5
TGTGCCAGCAGGTCCGTCAGGGAGACCCAGTACTTC
CASRSVRETQYF
>.|.|TRBV12-3/TRBV12-4|TRBJ1-1
TGTGCCAGCAGTATTCCCGGGGAAAACACTGAAGCTTTCTTT
CASSIPGENTEAFF
>.|TRBD2|TRBV7-2|TRBJ2-3
TGTGCCAGCAGCTTGGTCGTAGCGGGGGGGCCAGATACGCAGTATTTT
CASSLVVAGGPDTQYF
>.|TRBD1|TRBV11-2|TRBJ2-7
TGTGCCAGCAGCTCCAAGCTAGGACAGGGCTCCCACGAGCAGTACTTC
CASSSKLGQGSHEQYF
>.|.|TRBV29-1|TRBJ2-7
TGCAGCTCGCGGAGCTCCTACAATGAGCAGTACTTC
CSSRSSYNEQYF
>.|.|TRBV4-3|TRBJ1-2
TGCGCCAGCAGCCAAGATCCCCAGATCCATGGCTACACCTTC
CASSQDPQIHGYTF
>.|.|TRBV6-1|TRBJ1-6
TGTGCCACCGGACAATCACCCCTCCACTTT
CATGQSPLHF
>many|.|TRBV29-1|TRBJ2-7
TGCAGCGTTGCCAAGGGCTACGAGCAGTACTTC
CSVAKGYEQYF
>few|.|TRBV25-1|TRBJ1-2
TGTGCCAGCAGTCCAGGGCTCTATGGCTACACCTTC
CASSPGLYGYTF
>few|TRBD2|TRBV6-1|TRBJ2-7
TGTGCCAGCAGTGTAGCGGGGGAGCTTCACTACGAGCAGTACTTC
CASSVAGELHYEQYF
>.|.|TRBV20-1|TRBJ1-6
TGCAGTGCTAGCCCAGGGAATCTTTTACCCCTCCACTTT
CSASPGNLLPLHF
>.|.|TRBV7-9|TRBJ2-5
TGTGCCAGCAGCTTAGCTTCCTCAGAGGGAGGTCTCACGAAGACCCAGTACTTC
CASSLASSEGGLTKTQYF
>.|.|TRBV20-1|TRBJ1-1
TGCAGTGCTAGACATCAGGTCCTGAACACTGAAGCTTTCTTT
CSARHQVLNTEAFF
>.|.|TRBV7-2|TRBJ2-5
TGTGCCAGCAGCTTGATGGCGGGACACGACTTGTACCAAGAGACCCAGTACTTC
CASSLMAGHDLYQETQYF
>.|TRBD1|TRBV14|TRBJ2-2
TGTGCCAGCAGCCAAGGAAAGGGACAGGGTGTGACCGGGGAGCTGTTTTTT
CASSQGKGQGVTGELFF
>.|TRBD2|TRBV7-2|TRBJ2-7
TGTGCCAGCAGCTTAGGAGCGGGAGTGAGCTCCTACGAGCAGTACTTC
CASSLGAGVSSYEQYF
>.|.|TRBV20-1|TRBJ2-4
TGCAGTGCTAGTAAGGCCAGGGAAGCCAAAAACATTCAGTACTTC
CSASKAREAKNIQYF
>.|.|TRBV11-3|TRBJ2-4
TGTGCCAGCAGCCCCCGGAGCAAAAACATTCAGTACTTC
CASSPRSKNIQYF
>.|.|TRBV6-6|TRBJ1-5
TGTGCCAGCAGTTACTCGAAGCAGCCCCAGCATTTT
CASSYSKQPQHF
>.|TRBD2|TRBV15|TRBJ2-1
TGTGCCACCAGCAGAGATCTTAGCGGGATCTACAATGAGCAGTTCTTC
CATSRDLSGIYNEQFF
>.|TRBD2|TRBV2|TRBJ2-3
TGTGCCAGCAGTGAGGCGGGGGGGCCCGCAGATACGCAGTATTTT
CASSEAGGPADTQYF
>few|.|TRBV12-3/TRBV12-4|TRBJ1-4
TGTGCCAGCAGCGTCCTTTTCGCTGAAAAACTGTTTTTT
CASSVLFAEKLFF
>few|TRBD1|TRBV9|TRBJ2-1
TGTGCCAGCAGCGTAGTAGGGGGCAAATTCGATGAGCAGTTCTTC
CASSVVGGKFDEQFF